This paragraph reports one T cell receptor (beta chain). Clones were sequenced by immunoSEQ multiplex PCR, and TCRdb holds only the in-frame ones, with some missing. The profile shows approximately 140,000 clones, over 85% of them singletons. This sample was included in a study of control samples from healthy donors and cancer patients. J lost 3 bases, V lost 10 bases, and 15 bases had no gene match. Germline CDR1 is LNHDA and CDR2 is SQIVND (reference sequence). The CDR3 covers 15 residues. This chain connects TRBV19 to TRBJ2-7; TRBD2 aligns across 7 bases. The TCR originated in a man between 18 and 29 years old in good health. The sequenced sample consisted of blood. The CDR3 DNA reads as TGTGCCACCCAAAGTAGCCTGGGAGGGCTCTACGAGCAGTACTTC. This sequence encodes CATQSSLGGLYEQYF.